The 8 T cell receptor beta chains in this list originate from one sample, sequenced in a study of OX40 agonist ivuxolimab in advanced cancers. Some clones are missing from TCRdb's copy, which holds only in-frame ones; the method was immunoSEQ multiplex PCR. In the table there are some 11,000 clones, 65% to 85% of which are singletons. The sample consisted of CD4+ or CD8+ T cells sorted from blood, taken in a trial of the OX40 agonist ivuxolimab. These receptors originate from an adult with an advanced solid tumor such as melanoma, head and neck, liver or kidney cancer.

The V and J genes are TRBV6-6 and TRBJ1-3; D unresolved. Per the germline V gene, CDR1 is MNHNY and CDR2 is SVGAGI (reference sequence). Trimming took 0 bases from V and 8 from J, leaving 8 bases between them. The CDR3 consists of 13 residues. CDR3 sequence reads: CASSYSTPDTIYF. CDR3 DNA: TGTGCCAGCAGTTACTCGACCCCTGACACCATATATTTT.

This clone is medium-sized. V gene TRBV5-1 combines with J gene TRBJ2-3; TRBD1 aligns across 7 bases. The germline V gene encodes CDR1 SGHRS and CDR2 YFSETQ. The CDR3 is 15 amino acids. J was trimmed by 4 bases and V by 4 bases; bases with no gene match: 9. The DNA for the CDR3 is TGCGCCAGCAGCCCCCGGGACAGCGAAGCAGATACGCAGTATTTT. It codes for CASSPRDSEADTQYF.

CDR3 DNA sequence: TGTGCCAGCAGGATTCCAGGGTATCTTTCTGGAAACACCATATATTTT. Amino acids: CASRIPGYLSGNTIYF. The V and J genes are TRBV7-6 and TRBJ1-3; D is perhaps TRBD1 (5 bases). V was cut by 6 bases and J by 1 base, with 16 bases left in between. The CDR3 spans 16 residues. The V gene's germline CDR1 is SGHVS and CDR2 FNYEAQ.

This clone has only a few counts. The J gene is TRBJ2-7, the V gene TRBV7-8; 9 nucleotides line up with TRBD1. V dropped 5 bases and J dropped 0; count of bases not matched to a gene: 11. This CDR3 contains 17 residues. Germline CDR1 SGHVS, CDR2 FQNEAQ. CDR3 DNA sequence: TGTGCCAGCAGCCCTCTCCTGAGACAGGGGGGCTCCTACGAGCAGTACTTC. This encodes CASSPLLRQGGSYEQYF. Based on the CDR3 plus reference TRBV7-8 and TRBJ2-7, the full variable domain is GAGVSQSPRYKVAKRGQDVALRCDPISGHVSLFWYQQALGQGPEFLTYFQNEAQLDKSGLPSDRFFAERPEGSVSTLKIQRTQQEDSAVYLCASSPLLRQGGSYEQYFGPGTRLTVT.

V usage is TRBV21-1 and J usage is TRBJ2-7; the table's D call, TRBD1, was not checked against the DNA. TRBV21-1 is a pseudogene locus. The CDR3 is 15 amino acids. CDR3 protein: CASSKDQGRVYEQYF. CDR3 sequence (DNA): TGTGCCAGCAGCAAAGACCAGGGCCGAGTCTACGAGCAGTACTTC.

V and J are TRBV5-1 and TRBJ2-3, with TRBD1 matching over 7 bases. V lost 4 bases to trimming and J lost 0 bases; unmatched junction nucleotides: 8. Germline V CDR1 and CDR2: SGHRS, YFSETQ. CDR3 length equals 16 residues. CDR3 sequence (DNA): TGCGCCAGCAGCCCCGGGGACAGCAGAAGCACAGATACGCAGTATTTT. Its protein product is CASSPGDSRSTDTQYF. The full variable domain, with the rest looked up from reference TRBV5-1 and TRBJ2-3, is KAGVTQTPRYLIKTRGQQVTLSCSPISGHRSVSWYQQTPGQGLQFLFEYFSETQRNKGNFPGRFSGRQFSNSRSEMNVSTLELGDSALYLCASSPGDSRSTDTQYFGPGTRLTVL.

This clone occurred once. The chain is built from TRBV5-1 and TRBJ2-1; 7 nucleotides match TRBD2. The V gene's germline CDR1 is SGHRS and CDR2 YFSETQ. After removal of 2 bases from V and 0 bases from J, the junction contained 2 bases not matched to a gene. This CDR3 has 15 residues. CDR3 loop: CASSLGGGSYNEQFF. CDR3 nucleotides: TGCGCCAGCAGCTTAGGCGGGGGCTCCTACAATGAGCAGTTCTTC.

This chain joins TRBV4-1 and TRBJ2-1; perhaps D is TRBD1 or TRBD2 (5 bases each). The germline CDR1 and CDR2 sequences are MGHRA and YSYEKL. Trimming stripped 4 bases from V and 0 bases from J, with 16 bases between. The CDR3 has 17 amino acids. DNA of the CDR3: TGCGCCAGCAGCCGAGGGGCGGCGGCTAGCTCCTACAATGAGCAGTTCTTC. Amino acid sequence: CASSRGAAASSYNEQFF.